Below are 14 T cell receptor beta chains sequenced from a single sample in a study of cytomegalovirus exposure and HLA in healthy donors. TCRdb's table, derived via immunoSEQ multiplex PCR, lists solely in-frame clones and lacks some. In the table there are fewer than 120,000 clones, roughly 89% of which are singletons. Sample: PBMCs. The source is a woman aged 18 to 35 in good health and CMV-seronegative.

V is TRBV6-1 and J is TRBJ1-1; the match to TRBD1 covers 7 bases. J was trimmed by 4 bases and V by 5 bases; bases with no gene match: 7. The CDR3 has 14 amino acids. Per germline, CDR1 MNHNS and CDR2 SASEGT. The CDR3 is CASSTGQGGTEAFF. The CDR3 coding sequence is TGTGCCAGCAGTACAGGGCAGGGGGGCACTGAAGCTTTCTTT.

The chain combines TRBV2 with TRBJ2-1; the match to TRBD2 covers 11 bases. CDR1 is SNHLY and CDR2 is FYNNEI in the germline V gene. The V and J ends lost 6 bases and 9 bases, in that order; junction bases with no gene match: 13. The CDR3 extends over 16 amino acids. CDR3 nucleotides: TGTGCCAGCAGGGCCCCGACTAGCGGGACTTTCAGTGAGCAGTTCTTC. This codes for CASRAPTSGTFSEQFF.

The genes are TRBV28 and TRBJ2-1; 7 positions match TRBD1. This CDR3 is 13 amino acids long. Germline V gives CDR1 MDHEN, CDR2 SYDVKM. The V segment lost 6 bases and the J segment 8 bases; nucleotides outside the gene matches: 7. The CDR3 reads CASSQTQGDEQFF. CDR3 in DNA: TGTGCCAGCAGCCAGACCCAGGGGGATGAGCAGTTCTTC.

The CDR3 protein is CASSVALAGGETQYF. The DNA for the CDR3 is TGTGCCAGCAGCGTAGCACTAGCGGGAGGGGAGACCCAGTACTTC. This chain connects TRBV9 to TRBJ2-5; the match to TRBD2 covers 13 bases. Trimming cost V 0 bases and J 5 bases; bases outside gene matches: 1. Germline CDR1 reads SGDLS; CDR2 reads YYNGEE. This CDR3 has 15 amino acids. The full variable domain, in which reference TRBV9 and TRBJ2-5 provide the parts outside the CDR3, is DSGVTQTPKHLITATGQRVTLRCSPRSGDLSVYWYQQSLDQGLQFLIQYYNGEERAKGNILERFSAQQFPDLHSELNLSSLELGDSALYFCASSVALAGGETQYFGPGTRLLVL.

This chain joins TRBV4-3 and TRBJ2-2, with D unresolved. Trimming removed 4 bases from V and 3 bases from J, with 9 bases in between. The CDR3 sequence is 14 residues long. Germline V gives CDR1 LGHNA, CDR2 YSLEER. CDR3 protein: CASSLEVDTGELFF. CDR3 nucleotides: TGCGCCAGCAGCCTTGAAGTAGACACCGGGGAGCTGTTTTTT.

The J gene is TRBJ2-7, the V gene TRBV7-9; 7 nucleotides align to TRBD1. The germline V gene encodes CDR1 SEHNR and CDR2 FQNEAQ (reference sequence). This CDR3 contains 15 residues. The V and J ends lost 2 bases and 0 bases, in that order; junction bases with no gene match: 4. The CDR3 DNA follows: TGTGCCAGCAGCTTACAACAGGGGTTCTCCTACGAGCAGTACTTC. This translates into CASSLQQGFSYEQYF.

The V and J genes are TRBV28 and TRBJ2-5; 8 nucleotides agree with TRBD2. Germline-derived CDR1 and CDR2 are MDHEN and SYDVKM. The V gene end was trimmed by 7 bases and the J gene end by 5 bases; junction bases not matched to a gene: 3. The CDR3 loop spans 12 amino acids. The CDR3 loop reads CASTSGGETQYF. For the CDR3, the DNA is TGTGCCAGCACCTCGGGGGGGGAGACCCAGTACTTC. Together with reference TRBV28 and TRBJ2-5, the CDR3 gives the full variable domain: DVKVTQSSRYLVKRTGEKVFLECVQDMDHENMFWYRQDPGLGLRLIYFSYDVKMKEKGDIPEGYSVSREKKERFSLILESASTNQTSMYLCASTSGGETQYFGPGTRLLVL.

The rearrangement joins TRBV18 to TRBJ1-3; tentative D call: TRBD1 (6 bases). Trimming left V 2 bases short and J 4 bases short, with 9 bases between. This CDR3 has 14 amino acids. Per germline, CDR1 KGHSH and CDR2 LQKENI. This chain's CDR3 is CASSPGGEGNTIYF. DNA for the CDR3: TGTGCCAGCTCACCAGGGGGCGAAGGAAACACCATATATTTT.

The chain carries TRBV27 and TRBJ1-1; 7 positions agree with TRBD1. Looked up from germline, CDR1 is MNHEY and CDR2 is SMNVEV (reference sequence). The CDR3 is 15 amino acids. The trim removed 4 bases at V and 4 bases at J, leaving 9 bases unmatched. CDR3 in amino acids: CASSSDRVLSTEAFF. The CDR3 DNA is TGTGCCAGCAGTTCCGACAGGGTTTTAAGCACTGAAGCTTTCTTT.

V and J are TRBV28 and TRBJ1-4, with D tentatively TRBD1 (5 bases). V was clipped by 3 bases and J by 4 bases, with 21 bases between them. The CDR3 runs 18 residues. Germline V gives CDR1 MDHEN, CDR2 SYDVKM. The chain's CDR3 is CASSLLPGRGTVNEKLFF. As DNA, the CDR3 is TGTGCCAGCAGTTTGCTTCCGGGACGGGGGACCGTTAATGAAAAACTGTTTTTT.

The chain uses TRBV5-6 and TRBJ1-1; possible D gene TRBD1, 6 bases. The CDR3 is 16 residues long. Trimming stripped 2 bases from V and 0 bases from J, with 14 bases between. Germline V gene sequence: CDR1 SGHDT, CDR2 YYEEEE. Here the CDR3 reads CASSFGPGGLNTEAFF. CDR3 DNA sequence: TGTGCCAGCAGCTTCGGTCCGGGGGGCCTGAACACTGAAGCTTTCTTT.

This chain uses TRBV29-1 with TRBJ2-1; TRBD2 aligns across 10 bases. The V segment lost 3 bases and the J segment 7 bases; nucleotides outside the gene matches: 9. Per the germline V gene, CDR1 is SQVTM and CDR2 is ANQGSEA. The CDR3 sequence is 15 residues long. CDR3 DNA: TGCAGCGTTGAGGGCCTAGCTAGCGGGAGTAATGAGCAGTTCTTC. Residues: CSVEGLASGSNEQFF.

This chain uses TRBV28 with TRBJ2-5; tentatively, D is TRBD2 (7 bases). This CDR3 spans 14 amino acids. V was clipped by 10 bases and J by 3 bases, with 18 bases between them. Germline V gene sequence: CDR1 MDHEN, CDR2 SYDVKM. Here the CDR3 reads CAIRSGAGEETQYF. The CDR3 DNA reads as TGTGCCATCAGGTCGGGGGCGGGAGAAGAGACCCAGTACTTC.

The J gene is TRBJ1-1, the V gene TRBV9; D not resolved. CDR1 is SGDLS and CDR2 is YYNGEE in the germline V gene. The CDR3 runs 13 residues. V was trimmed by 0 bases and J by 1 base, leaving 4 bases between them. DNA for the CDR3: TGTGCCAGCAGCGTAGGGCCGAACACTGAAGCTTTCTTT. Protein product: CASSVGPNTEAFF.